These 15 T cell receptor beta chains were all obtained from the same sample, sequenced in a study of vaccination and CD4 T cells after COVID-19. No antigen has been identified for these receptors. Treatment: approximately nine-day PBMC culture with coronavirus spike peptide pools or control peptides (ViraFEST assay). An Oncomine TCR Beta short-read assay was used to sequence the DNA from cultured CD4+ T cells. MiXCR, applied by TCRdb to the PCR reads, yields one record per CDR3 protein. Here the sample spans about 13,000 distinct CDR3 sequences, about three fifths being singletons. Sequencing input: CD4+ T cells from blood, cultured in vitro. The source of these receptors is a human donor who had recovered from COVID-19.

The rearrangement links TRBV19 to TRBJ2-7; D might be TRBD1 or TRBD2, each matching 5 bases. The CDR3 has 14 residues. The V and J ends lost 10 bases and 2 bases respectively, with 18 bases between them. Germline V CDR1 and CDR2: LNHDA, SQIVND (reference sequence). The CDR3 DNA is TGTGCCACCCAGGTCCGGGACGGTGCCTACGAGCAGTACTTC. It yields the protein CATQVRDGAYEQYF.

This chain links TRBV24-1 with TRBJ2-1, with 7 positions matching TRBD2. V shed 5 bases and J 4 bases; nucleotides not matched to a gene: 13. This CDR3 is built from 17 residues. CDR1 is KGHDR and CDR2 is SFDVKD in the germline V gene. Here the CDR3 reads CATSGTSVSLSYNEQFF. The CDR3 nucleotides are TGTGCCACCAGTGGAACTAGCGTCTCTTTATCTTACAATGAGCAGTTCTTC.

This clonotype was counted between two and nine times. The J gene is TRBJ1-5, the V gene TRBV20-1; tentative D call: TRBD1 (5 bases). This CDR3 is built from 14 residues. Germline CDR1 is DFQATT and CDR2 is SNEGSKA (reference sequence). The germline V and J ends were trimmed by 1 base and 6 bases, with 13 bases remaining between them. CDR3 bases: TGCAGTGCTAGAGCCCTAGCGGGGGGTCAGCCCCAGCATTTT. Encoded protein: CSARALAGGQPQHF.

This chain uses TRBV5-5 with TRBJ1-5, with a tentative D call TRBD1 (5 bases). CDR1 and CDR2 from the germline V gene are SGHKS and YYEKEE (reference sequence). The CDR3 loop spans 16 amino acids. V gave up 5 bases and J gave up 5 bases, with 20 bases separating them. The CDR3 nucleotides read TGTGCCAGCAGTCAAAGGGGTGGAGGGCCCGATCAGCCCCAGCATTTT. This encodes CASSQRGGGPDQPQHF.

The chain has TRBV10-3 and TRBJ2-3; TRBD2 might be the D (6 bases). Trimming removed 4 bases at V and 1 base at J, with 18 bases between. This CDR3 spans 17 amino acids. Germline V gives CDR1 ENHRY, CDR2 SYGVKD. This chain's CDR3 is CAISGAVGGFGTDTQYF. The DNA for the CDR3 is TGTGCCATCAGTGGGGCGGTTGGAGGGTTCGGCACAGATACGCAGTATTTT.

This chain joins TRBV2 and TRBJ1-1; a possible D gene is TRBD1 (5 bases). The ends were cut back, 5 bases at V and 1 base at J, with 8 bases in the middle. CDR3 length: 13 residues. Germline V gene lookup returns CDR1 SNHLY and CDR2 FYNNEI. CDR3 region: CASSLGGNTEAFF. The CDR3 coding sequence is TGTGCCAGCAGTCTGGGGGGGAACACTGAAGCTTTCTTT. The variable domain in full, completed from reference TRBV2 and TRBJ1-1, reads EPEVTQTPSHQVTQMGQEVILRCVPISNHLYFYWYRQILGQKVEFLVSFYNNEISEKSEIFDDQFSVERPDGSNFTLKIRSTKLEDSAMYFCASSLGGNTEAFFGQGTRLTVV.

Within the sample, this clonotype is medium-sized. The chain is built from TRBV18 and TRBJ2-5; 9 nucleotides line up with TRBD2. CDR1 KGHSH and CDR2 LQKENI come from the germline V gene. The CDR3 spans 15 residues. V was clipped by 3 bases and J by 5 bases; unmatched bases: 7. CDR3 residues: CASSPGTSSSETQYF. Here the CDR3 DNA reads TGTGCCAGCTCACCTGGGACTAGCAGTAGCGAGACCCAGTACTTC. Combining the CDR3 with reference TRBV18 and TRBJ2-5 gives the whole variable domain NAGVMQNPRHLVRRRGQEARLRCSPMKGHSHVYWYRQLPEEGLKFMVYLQKENIIDESGMPKERFSAEFPKEGPSILRIQQVVRGDSAAYFCASSPGTSSSETQYFGPGTRLLVL.

Here the CDR3 reads CASSEGQAKDGELFF. The CDR3 DNA follows: TGTGCCAGCAGTGAGGGGCAAGCTAAGGACGGGGAGCTGTTTTTT. The chain couples TRBV6-1 to TRBJ2-2; TRBD1 is a possible D gene (5 bases). Germline CDR1 is MNHNS and CDR2 is SASEGT. Trimming stripped 3 bases from V and 7 bases from J, with 15 bases between. CDR3 size: 15 residues.

V is TRBV7-3 and J is TRBJ2-1; no definite D call. Germline lookup yields CDR1 SGHTA and CDR2 FQGTGA. The CDR3 has 13 residues. V was clipped by 2 bases and J by 7 bases, with 9 bases between them. In DNA form, the CDR3 reads TGTGCCAGCAGCTTAGGGCTGGCTAATGAGCAGTTCTTC. It codes for CASSLGLANEQFF. Based on the CDR3 plus reference TRBV7-3 and TRBJ2-1, the full variable domain is GAGVSQTPSNKVTEKGKYVELRCDPISGHTALYWYRQSLGQGPEFLIYFQGTGAADDSGLPNDRFFAVRPEGSVSTLKIQRTERGDSAVYLCASSLGLANEQFFGPGTRLTVL.

J is TRBJ2-5 and V is TRBV20-1; 7 bases agree with TRBD2. The CDR3 loop spans 14 amino acids. Looked up from germline, CDR1 is DFQATT and CDR2 is SNEGSKA (reference sequence). V dropped 6 bases and J dropped 5; count of bases not matched to a gene: 12. Here the CDR3 reads CSAENLAVMETQYF. The CDR3 bases are TGCAGTGCGGAAAATCTAGCGGTGATGGAGACCCAGTACTTC.

The CDR3 nucleotides read TGTGCCAGCAGTCACACCGGGGGTTTAGACCAGTACTTC. This encodes CASSHTGGLDQYF. The J gene is TRBJ2-7, the V gene TRBV28; tentative D call: TRBD2 (6 bases). V was shortened by 5 bases and J by 10 bases, with 18 bases between the two germline ends. Germline CDR1 and CDR2: MDHEN and SYDVKM. The CDR3 has 13 residues.

This clonotype has a handful of counts. The rearrangement joins TRBV19 to TRBJ2-5, with D perhaps matching TRBD1 (5 bases). V was clipped by 10 bases and J by 5 bases, with 14 bases between them. CDR3 length: 12 amino acids. Per germline, CDR1 LNHDA and CDR2 SQIVND (reference sequence). CDR3 nucleotides: TGTGCCACCGGACCGCACAGGGAGACCCAGTACTTC. Protein product: CATGPHRETQYF.

This sequence joins TRBV19 and TRBJ2-5; D not certain. This CDR3 spans 13 amino acids. Per the germline V gene, CDR1 is LNHDA and CDR2 is SQIVND (reference sequence). V was cut by 8 bases and J by 5 bases, with 15 bases left in between. DNA of the CDR3: TGTGCCAGTTCCATCGCCCCGACCGAGACCCAGTACTTC. Residues: CASSIAPTETQYF.

CDR3 nucleotides: TGCAGTGCTAGAGATAGGGGCACCGGGGAGCTGTTTTTT. It yields the protein CSARDRGTGELFF. This chain connects TRBV20-1 to TRBJ2-2, with D perhaps TRBD1 (5 bases). CDR1 DFQATT and CDR2 SNEGSKA come from the germline V gene (reference sequence). The germline V and J ends were trimmed by 0 bases and 4 bases, with 6 bases remaining between them. This CDR3 comprises 13 residues.

The chain has TRBV6-1 and TRBJ2-5, with a possible D match to TRBD1 (5 bases). V dropped 7 bases and J dropped 1 base, with 16 bases sitting between them. Germline CDR1 and CDR2: MNHNS and SASEGT. The CDR3 is 15 amino acids. The CDR3: CASTMTASRQETQYF. CDR3 sequence (DNA): TGTGCCAGCACGATGACAGCCTCCCGCCAAGAGACCCAGTACTTC.